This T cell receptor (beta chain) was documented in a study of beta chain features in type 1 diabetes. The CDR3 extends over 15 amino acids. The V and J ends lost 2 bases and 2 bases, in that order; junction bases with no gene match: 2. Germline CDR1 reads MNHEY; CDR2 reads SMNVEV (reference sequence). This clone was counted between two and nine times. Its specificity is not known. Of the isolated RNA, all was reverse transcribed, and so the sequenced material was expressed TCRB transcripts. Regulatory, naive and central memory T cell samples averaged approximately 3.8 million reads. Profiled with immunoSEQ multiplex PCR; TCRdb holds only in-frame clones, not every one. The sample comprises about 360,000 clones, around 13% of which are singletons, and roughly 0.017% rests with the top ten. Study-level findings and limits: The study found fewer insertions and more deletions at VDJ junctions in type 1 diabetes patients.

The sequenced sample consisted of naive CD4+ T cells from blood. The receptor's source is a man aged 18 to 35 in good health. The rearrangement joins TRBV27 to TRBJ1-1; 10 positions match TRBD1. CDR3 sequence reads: CASSLGTGVNTEAFF. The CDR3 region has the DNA TGTGCCAGCAGTTTAGGGACAGGGGTAAACACTGAAGCTTTCTTT.